The 29 T cell receptor beta chains below all came from one sample that was sequenced in a study of T cell changes during pregnancy in multiple sclerosis. The data were produced by immunoSEQ multiplex PCR, yet TCRdb's version contains in-frame clones alone and is incomplete. The sample yields roughly 31,000 clones, around 90% seen once. Material: CD8+ T cells from peripheral blood mononuclear cells, obtained before pregnancy. The receptors stem from a female donor with multiple sclerosis, enrolled in a pregnancy study.

The chain is built from TRBV7-6 and TRBJ1-1; TRBD1 might be the D (5 bases). Germline CDR1 is SGHVS and CDR2 is FNYEAQ. V was trimmed by 5 bases and J by 0 bases, leaving 16 bases between them. This CDR3 has 16 residues. The chain's CDR3 is CASSDSPRELNTEAFF. The CDR3 DNA is TGTGCCAGCAGCGATTCGCCCAGGGAACTGAACACTGAAGCTTTCTTT. Drawing the rest from reference TRBV7-6 and TRBJ1-1, the complete variable domain is GAGVSQSPRYKVTKRGQDVALRCDPISGHVSLYWYRQALGQGPEFLTYFNYEAQQDKSGLPNDRFSAERPEGSISTLTIQRTEQRDSAMYRCASSDSPRELNTEAFFGQGTRLTVV.

The V call is TRBV7-9, the J call TRBJ1-4, with no clear D. V lost 0 bases and J lost 7, with 9 bases in between. The CDR3 contains 14 residues. Germline-derived CDR1 and CDR2 are SEHNR and FQNEAQ (reference sequence). The CDR3 here is CASSLAGRGEKLFF. The CDR3 DNA reads as TGTGCCAGCAGCTTAGCAGGGAGAGGTGAAAAACTGTTTTTT.

CDR3 nucleotides: TGTGCCAGCAGTGAAAGACAGGGTTTAGACACTGAAGCTTTCTTT. This gives the protein CASSERQGLDTEAFF. The rearrangement links TRBV6-1 to TRBJ1-1; 7 nucleotides agree with TRBD1. Trimming took 2 bases from V and 3 from J; bases not matched to a gene: 6. The CDR3 is 15 amino acids. CDR1 is MNHNS and CDR2 is SASEGT in the germline V gene.

The V gene is TRBV5-1, the J gene TRBJ2-1; 13 bases align to TRBD2. Germline CDR1 reads SGHRS; CDR2 reads YFSETQ. V shed 3 bases, J shed 10 bases, and the junction held 4 bases outside the gene matches. CDR3 length: 14 amino acids. The CDR3 bases are TGCGCCAGCAGCTCACTAGCGGGGGGGCTGGAGCAGTTCTTC. This translates into CASSSLAGGLEQFF.

The chain combines TRBV6-5 with TRBJ1-4; 7 positions match TRBD1. The CDR3 covers 13 residues. V lost 5 bases to trimming and J lost 8 bases; unmatched junction nucleotides: 5. The V gene's germline CDR1 is MNHEY and CDR2 SVGAGI. The CDR3 nucleotides are TGTGCCAGCAGTACAGGGGACTGGGAAAAACTGTTTTTT. It codes for CASSTGDWEKLFF.

This chain joins TRBV7-9 and TRBJ1-2; no reliable D call. The ends were cut back, 1 base at V and 8 bases at J, with 11 bases in the middle. The CDR3 totals 13 residues. From germline, CDR1 is SEHNR and CDR2 FQNEAQ (reference sequence). The CDR3 spells CASSLEARRGYTF. In nucleotides, the CDR3 is TGTGCCAGCAGCTTAGAAGCCCGGAGAGGCTACACCTTC.

The J gene is TRBJ2-3, the V gene TRBV2, with 10 bases fitting TRBD2. Losses at the gene ends were 7 bases for V and 6 bases for J; bases not matched to a gene: 4. This CDR3 spans 13 amino acids. CDR1 and CDR2 from the germline V gene are SNHLY and FYNNEI. The CDR3 sequence: CASTVAGGDTQYF. CDR3 nucleotide sequence: TGTGCCAGCACGGTAGCGGGGGGCGATACGCAGTATTTT.

This clone has just a few counts. The chain couples TRBV10-1 to TRBJ2-7; D is possibly TRBD1 (6 bases). This CDR3 has 15 residues. Trimming left V 0 bases short and J 0 bases short, with 9 bases between. CDR1 is WNHNN and CDR2 is SYGVQD in the germline V gene (reference sequence). CDR3 nucleotide sequence: TGCGCCAGCAGTGAGTCCCCGGACAGCTCCTACGAGCAGTACTTC. It is translated as CASSESPDSSYEQYF.

This clone was found once. This chain connects TRBV5-1 to TRBJ1-1; D might be TRBD1 (5 bases). Germline V lookup: CDR1 SGHRS, CDR2 YFSETQ. Trimming cost V 6 bases and J 10 bases, with 13 bases left between them. The CDR3 totals 11 residues. For the CDR3, the DNA is TGCGCCAGCATCTCGTCCCAGGGAGCTTTCTTT. Translation: CASISSQGAFF.

The table lists this clone with a count of one. The chain has TRBV7-9 and TRBJ1-2; weak D call: TRBD1 (5 bases). This CDR3 is built from 14 residues. V was pared by 2 bases and J by 4 bases, with 11 bases between. CDR1 and CDR2 from the germline V gene are SEHNR and FQNEAQ (reference sequence). The CDR3 reads CASSLREGSYGYTF. Written as DNA, the CDR3 is TGTGCCAGCAGCTTAAGGGAGGGGAGCTATGGCTACACCTTC.

This chain connects TRBV12-5 to TRBJ1-2; D not certain. Per germline, CDR1 LGHNT and CDR2 FRNRAP. There are 13 residues in the CDR3. V dropped 3 bases and J dropped 4 bases, with 9 bases sitting between them. The CDR3 nucleotides read TGTGCTAGTGGTTTCGGTCGGGGCTATGGCTACACCTTC. Its translation: CASGFGRGYGYTF.

This clone was counted ten times or more. The V gene is TRBV6-1, the J gene TRBJ1-5; D is possibly TRBD1 (5 bases). Trimming left V 1 base short and J 7 bases short, with 14 bases between. There are 15 residues in the CDR3. CDR1 is MNHNS, CDR2 SASEGT, per germline. The CDR3 coding sequence is TGTGCCAGCAGTGAAGGAGTAGGGGAGGACCAGCCCCAGCATTTT. Residues: CASSEGVGEDQPQHF.

V and J are TRBV5-4 and TRBJ2-3; TRBD2 matches at 8 bases. Germline V gene lookup returns CDR1 SGHNT and CDR2 YYREEE (reference sequence). V shed 1 base and J 5 bases; nucleotides not matched to a gene: 9. This CDR3 spans 16 amino acids. The CDR3 region has the DNA TGTGCCAGCAGCTTGCTGTCCGGGGGGGCTTTAGATACGCAGTATTTT. This translates into CASSLLSGGALDTQYF.

This chain links TRBV19 with TRBJ2-7, with 11 bases lining up with TRBD2. CDR3 length: 15 amino acids. Germline CDR1 and CDR2: LNHDA and SQIVND (reference sequence). J gave up 1 base and V 1 base, and 0 bases lay outside the gene matches. CDR3: CASSIVAGGSYEQYF. Here the CDR3 DNA reads TGTGCCAGTAGTATAGTAGCGGGGGGGTCCTACGAGCAGTACTTC.

This chain uses TRBV4-1 with TRBJ1-5; D is possibly TRBD1 (5 bases). This CDR3 has 18 residues. The V end lost 0 bases, the J end lost 2 bases, and 17 bases lay between the germline ends. Germline V lookup: CDR1 MGHRA, CDR2 YSYEKL. DNA of the CDR3: TGCGCCAGCAGCCAAGATAATTTTGGTGCCAGGGGCAATCAGCCCCAGCATTTT. Translation: CASSQDNFGARGNQPQHF.

This clone was observed a few times. The chain links TRBV7-9 to TRBJ2-3, with D unclear. This CDR3 region has 14 residues. V was cut by 5 bases and J by 2 bases, with 11 bases left in between. Looked up from germline, CDR1 is SEHNR and CDR2 is FQNEAQ (reference sequence). CDR3 DNA: TGTGCCAGCAGCCCCACGGCGGACACAGATACGCAGTATTTT. This encodes CASSPTADTDTQYF. The variable domain in full, with the rest retrieved from reference TRBV7-9 and TRBJ2-3, is DTGVSQNPRHKITKRGQNVTFRCDPISEHNRLYWYRQTLGQGPEFLTYFQNEAQLEKSRLLSDRFSAERPKGSFSTLEIQRTEQGDSAMYLCASSPTADTDTQYFGPGTRLTVL.

The chain carries TRBV13 and TRBJ2-7; D remains unclear. This CDR3 is 15 amino acids long. Germline values: CDR1 PRHDT, CDR2 FYEKMQ (reference sequence). Trimming took 5 bases from V and 0 from J, leaving 14 bases between them. The CDR3 DNA reads TGTGCCAGCAGCCCCCCCAGCGCAAGCTCCTACGAGCAGTACTTC. Amino acids: CASSPPSASSYEQYF.

The gene calls are TRBV2 and TRBJ1-2; 8 bases are a match to TRBD1. The CDR3 has 18 amino acids. Germline CDR1 is SNHLY and CDR2 is FYNNEI. V dropped 7 bases and J dropped 0; count of bases not matched to a gene: 16. The DNA for the CDR3 is TGTGCCAGCATTGTAACAGGGGGTGACCTCCTAGCTAACTATGGCTACACCTTC. Translated, it gives CASIVTGGDLLANYGYTF. The complete variable domain, with remaining parts taken from reference TRBV2 and TRBJ1-2, reads EPEVTQTPSHQVTQMGQEVILRCVPISNHLYFYWYRQILGQKVEFLVSFYNNEISEKSEIFDDQFSVERPDGSNFTLKIRSTKLEDSAMYFCASIVTGGDLLANYGYTFGSGTRLTVV.

The rearrangement joins TRBV6-5 to TRBJ1-2; 8 bases match TRBD1. The V gene's germline CDR1 is MNHEY and CDR2 SVGAGI. CDR3 length: 15 amino acids. V dropped 0 bases and J dropped 8; count of bases not matched to a gene: 8. As DNA, the CDR3 is TGTGCCAGCAGTTACTCGGAGACAGGGGCGGAGGGCTACACCTTC. Its translation: CASSYSETGAEGYTF.

The chain combines TRBV7-6 with TRBJ1-4, with no clear D. Germline V gene lookup returns CDR1 SGHVS and CDR2 FNYEAQ. V shed 0 bases and J shed 3 bases, with 11 bases lying between them. This CDR3 is 16 amino acids long. The CDR3 is CASSLATGFPNEKLFF. CDR3 DNA: TGTGCCAGCAGCTTAGCGACGGGGTTCCCTAATGAAAAACTGTTTTTT.

V and J are TRBV5-4 and TRBJ2-3, with TRBD2 matching 9 bases. After removal of 2 bases from V and 2 bases from J, the junction contained 3 bases not matched to a gene. Germline V lookup: CDR1 SGHNT, CDR2 YYREEE (reference sequence). This CDR3 has 15 residues. CDR3 sequence: CASSLAGGLTDTQYF. As DNA, the CDR3 is TGTGCCAGCAGCTTAGCGGGGGGACTCACAGATACGCAGTATTTT.

The chain joins TRBV6-1 to TRBJ2-7, with 7 bases lining up with TRBD2. The germline V gene has CDR1 MNHNS and CDR2 SASEGT. V was pared by 3 bases and J by 2 bases, with 7 bases of the junction left unmatched. The CDR3 contains 15 residues. CDR3 loop: CASSDGAGVAYEQYF. DNA for the CDR3: TGTGCCAGCAGTGATGGTGCGGGGGTGGCCTACGAGCAGTACTTC.

This sequence joins TRBV6-4 and TRBJ2-3; TRBD2 agrees at 10 bases. Germline V gene lookup returns CDR1 MRHNA and CDR2 SNTAGT. J gave up 5 bases and V 2 bases, and 4 bases lay outside the gene matches. This CDR3 spans 15 amino acids. Written as DNA, the CDR3 is TGTGCCAGCAGTGACGCAGCGGGGGGGCAAGATACGCAGTATTTT. As protein: CASSDAAGGQDTQYF.

In its sample, this clone was seen a few times. The V gene is TRBV15, the J gene TRBJ2-5; 9 bases fit TRBD2. V was pared by 1 base and J by 5 bases, with 5 bases of the junction left unmatched. The CDR3 length is 15 residues. CDR1 LNHNV and CDR2 YYDKDF come from the germline V gene (reference sequence). The CDR3 protein is CATSRVGLATETQYF. In DNA form, the CDR3 reads TGTGCCACCAGCAGAGTAGGACTAGCGACGGAGACCCAGTACTTC.

The rearrangement links TRBV7-9 to TRBJ1-6; 7 bases are a match to TRBD1. The CDR3 sequence is 17 residues long. J lost 10 bases, V lost 5 bases, and 17 bases had no gene match. Germline V gives CDR1 SEHNR, CDR2 FQNEAQ (reference sequence). DNA of the CDR3: TGTGCCAGCAGCGATACCCACAGAAGGGGGCAGGACTCACCCCTCCACTTT. It encodes CASSDTHRRGQDSPLHF.

This clone was seen only a few times. The CDR3 nucleotides are TGTGCCAGCAGCCAAGCGGGACTAGCCGCAGATACGCAGTATTTT. It codes for CASSQAGLAADTQYF. The chain has TRBV4-2 and TRBJ2-3; 9 nucleotides line up with TRBD2. Trimming at V came to 1 base and at J to 4 bases, leaving 3 bases not matched to a gene. This CDR3 is 15 amino acids long. Germline CDR1 is LGHNA and CDR2 is YNFKEQ.

In nucleotides, the CDR3 is TGTGCCAGCACCAGACAGGCCTTCCCTGTCTACGAGCAGTACTTC. Its translation is CASTRQAFPVYEQYF. The gene calls are TRBV2 and TRBJ2-7, with TRBD1 as a possible D gene (6 bases). Trimming removed 7 bases from V and 3 bases from J, with 19 bases in between. Per the germline V gene, CDR1 is SNHLY and CDR2 is FYNNEI. CDR3 length: 15 amino acids.

This chain uses TRBV4-3 with TRBJ1-2; D gene ambiguous. CDR1 is LGHNA and CDR2 is YSLEER in the germline V gene. The length of the CDR3 is 16 residues. Trimming left V 0 bases short and J 6 bases short, with 17 bases between. In DNA form, the CDR3 reads TGCGCCAGCAGCCAAGAGGGTCAGGAGGGTTGGGATGGCTACACCTTC. Residues: CASSQEGQEGWDGYTF.

V and J are TRBV7-8 and TRBJ1-3; D possibly corresponds to TRBD1 (6 bases). CDR3 length equals 15 residues. Between the trimmed V and J ends, which lost 8 bases and 4 bases, there was a span of 18 bases. Germline V lookup: CDR1 SGHVS, CDR2 FQNEAQ. This CDR3 reads CASGLGEGEGNTIYF. The CDR3 DNA is TGTGCCAGCGGCCTTGGGGAGGGGGAAGGAAACACCATATATTTT.